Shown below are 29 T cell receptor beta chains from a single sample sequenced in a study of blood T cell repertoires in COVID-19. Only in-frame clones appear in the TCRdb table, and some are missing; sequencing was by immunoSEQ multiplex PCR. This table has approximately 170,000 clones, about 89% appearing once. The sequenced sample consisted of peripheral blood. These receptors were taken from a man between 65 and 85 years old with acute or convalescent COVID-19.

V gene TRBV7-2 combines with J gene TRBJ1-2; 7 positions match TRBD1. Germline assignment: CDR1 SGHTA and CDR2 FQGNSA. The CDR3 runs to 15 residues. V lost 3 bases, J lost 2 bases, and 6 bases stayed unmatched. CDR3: CASSFRDRPNYGYTF. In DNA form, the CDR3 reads TGTGCCAGCAGCTTCAGGGACAGACCAAACTATGGCTACACCTTC. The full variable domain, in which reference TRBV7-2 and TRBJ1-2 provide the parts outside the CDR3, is GAGVSQSPSNKVTEKGKDVELRCDPISGHTALYWYRQSLGQGLEFLIYFQGNSAPDKSGLPSDRFSAERTGGSVSTLTIQRTQQEDSAVYLCASSFRDRPNYGYTFGSGTRLTVV.

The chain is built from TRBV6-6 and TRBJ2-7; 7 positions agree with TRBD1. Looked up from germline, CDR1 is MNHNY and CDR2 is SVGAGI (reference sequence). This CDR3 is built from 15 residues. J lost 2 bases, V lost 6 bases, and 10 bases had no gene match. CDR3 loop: CASRRIGQVTYEQYF. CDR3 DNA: TGTGCCAGCAGGAGGATCGGACAGGTTACCTACGAGCAGTACTTC.

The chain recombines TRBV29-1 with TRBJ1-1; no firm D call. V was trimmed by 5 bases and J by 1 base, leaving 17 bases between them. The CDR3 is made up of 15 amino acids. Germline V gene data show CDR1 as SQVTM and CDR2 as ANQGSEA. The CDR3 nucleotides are TGCAGCGTTACCCTTACAAGTCCCCCGAACACTGAAGCTTTCTTT. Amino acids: CSVTLTSPPNTEAFF.

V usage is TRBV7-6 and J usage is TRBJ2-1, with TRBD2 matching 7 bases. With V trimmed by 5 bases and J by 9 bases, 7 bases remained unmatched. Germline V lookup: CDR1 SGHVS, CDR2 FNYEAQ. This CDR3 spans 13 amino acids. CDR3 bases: TGTGCCAGCAGCGTCACCGGGACTACTGAGCAGTTCTTC. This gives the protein CASSVTGTTEQFF.

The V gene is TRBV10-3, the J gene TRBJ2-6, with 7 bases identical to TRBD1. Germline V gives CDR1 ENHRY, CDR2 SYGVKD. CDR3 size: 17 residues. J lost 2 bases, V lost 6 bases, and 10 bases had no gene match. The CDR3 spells CAIRTPAQGAGANVLTF. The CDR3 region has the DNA TGTGCCATCAGAACCCCCGCGCAGGGGGCTGGGGCCAACGTCCTGACTTTC.

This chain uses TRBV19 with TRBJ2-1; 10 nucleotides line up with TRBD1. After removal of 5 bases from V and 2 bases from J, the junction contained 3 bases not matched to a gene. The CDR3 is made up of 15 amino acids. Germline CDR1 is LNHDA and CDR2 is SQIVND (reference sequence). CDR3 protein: CASSSGQGPYNEQFF. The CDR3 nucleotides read TGTGCCAGTAGTTCGGGACAGGGGCCCTACAATGAGCAGTTCTTC.

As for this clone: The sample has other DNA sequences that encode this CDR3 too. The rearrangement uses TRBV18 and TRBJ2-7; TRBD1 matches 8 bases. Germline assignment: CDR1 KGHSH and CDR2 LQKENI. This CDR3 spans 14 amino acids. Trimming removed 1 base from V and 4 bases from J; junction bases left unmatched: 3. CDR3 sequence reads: CASSPRTGKYEQYF. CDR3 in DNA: TGTGCCAGCTCACCACGGACAGGGAAGTACGAGCAGTACTTC.

CDR3 bases: TGCGCCAGCAGGGAGACAGGGGGCACTGAAGCTTTCTTT. This encodes CASRETGGTEAFF. V usage is TRBV4-3 and J usage is TRBJ1-1, with 9 nucleotides matching TRBD1. J was trimmed by 4 bases and V by 6 bases; bases with no gene match: 3. The CDR3 is 13 residues long. Germline CDR1 and CDR2: LGHNA and YSLEER.

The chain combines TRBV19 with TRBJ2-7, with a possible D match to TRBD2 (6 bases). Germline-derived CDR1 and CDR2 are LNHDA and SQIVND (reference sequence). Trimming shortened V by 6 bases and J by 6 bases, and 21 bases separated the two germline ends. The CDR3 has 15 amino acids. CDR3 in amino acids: CASSGPAEVGGEQYF. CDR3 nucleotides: TGTGCCAGTAGCGGACCCGCGGAGGTCGGGGGCGAGCAGTACTTC.

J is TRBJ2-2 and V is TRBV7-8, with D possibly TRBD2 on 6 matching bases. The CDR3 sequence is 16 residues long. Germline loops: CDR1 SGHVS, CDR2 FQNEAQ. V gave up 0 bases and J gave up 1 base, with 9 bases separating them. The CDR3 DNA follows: TGTGCCAGCAGCTTAGCGGCGGGGCGGAACACCGGGGAGCTGTTTTTT. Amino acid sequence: CASSLAAGRNTGELFF.

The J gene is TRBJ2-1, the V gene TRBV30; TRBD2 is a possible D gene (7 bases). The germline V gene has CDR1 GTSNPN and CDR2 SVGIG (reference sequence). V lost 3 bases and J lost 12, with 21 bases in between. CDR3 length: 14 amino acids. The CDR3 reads CAWRSAGTTGGQFF. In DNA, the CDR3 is TGTGCCTGGAGGTCAGCCGGGACAACGGGGGGGCAGTTCTTC.

The CDR3 nucleotides read TGTGCCAGTAGTGCGCGACAGCCTCACAATGAGCAGTTCTTC. It yields the protein CASSARQPHNEQFF. The genes are TRBV19 and TRBJ2-1; D may be TRBD1 (5 bases). Trimming left V 5 bases short and J 5 bases short, with 13 bases between. Germline-derived CDR1 and CDR2 are LNHDA and SQIVND (reference sequence). The CDR3 spans 14 residues.

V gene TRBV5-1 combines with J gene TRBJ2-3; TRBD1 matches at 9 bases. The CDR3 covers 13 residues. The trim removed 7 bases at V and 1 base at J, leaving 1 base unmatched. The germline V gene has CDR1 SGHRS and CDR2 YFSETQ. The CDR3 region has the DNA TGCGCCAGCCGGACAGGGGGCACAGATACGCAGTATTTT. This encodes CASRTGGTDTQYF.

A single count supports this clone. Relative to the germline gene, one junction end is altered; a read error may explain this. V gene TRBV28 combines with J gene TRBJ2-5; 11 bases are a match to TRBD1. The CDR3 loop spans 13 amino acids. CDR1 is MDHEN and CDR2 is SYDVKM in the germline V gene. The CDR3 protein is CASSSLFRDRGDF. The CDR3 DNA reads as TGTGCCAGCAGTTCCCTCTTCCGGGACAGGGGGGACTTC.

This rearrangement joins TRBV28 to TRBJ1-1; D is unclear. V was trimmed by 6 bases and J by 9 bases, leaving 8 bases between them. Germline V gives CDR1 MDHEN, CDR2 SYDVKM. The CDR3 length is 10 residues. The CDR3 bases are TGTGCCAGCAGGGGCAGGCAAGCTTTCTTT. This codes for CASRGRQAFF. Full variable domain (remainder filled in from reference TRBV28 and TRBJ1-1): DVKVTQSSRYLVKRTGEKVFLECVQDMDHENMFWYRQDPGLGLRLIYFSYDVKMKEKGDIPEGYSVSREKKERFSLILESASTNQTSMYLCASRGRQAFFGQGTRLTVV.

CDR3 in DNA: TGCGCCAGCAGCTTGCCACTAGCGGGGGGGACGCAAGAGACCCAGTACTTC. It is translated as CASSLPLAGGTQETQYF. The chain employs TRBV5-1 and TRBJ2-5, with 13 bases matching TRBD2. The CDR3 sequence is 17 residues long. Germline V gene lookup returns CDR1 SGHRS and CDR2 YFSETQ. Trimming removed 1 base from V and 2 bases from J; junction bases left unmatched: 5.

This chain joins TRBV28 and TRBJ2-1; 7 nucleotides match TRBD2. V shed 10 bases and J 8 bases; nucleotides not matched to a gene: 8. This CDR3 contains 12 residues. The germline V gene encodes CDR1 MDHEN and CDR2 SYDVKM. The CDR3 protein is CATSGGEDEQFF. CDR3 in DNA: TGTGCCACCTCGGGGGGTGAAGATGAGCAGTTCTTC. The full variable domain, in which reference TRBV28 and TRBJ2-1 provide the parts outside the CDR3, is DVKVTQSSRYLVKRTGEKVFLECVQDMDHENMFWYRQDPGLGLRLIYFSYDVKMKEKGDIPEGYSVSREKKERFSLILESASTNQTSMYLCATSGGEDEQFFGPGTRLTVL.

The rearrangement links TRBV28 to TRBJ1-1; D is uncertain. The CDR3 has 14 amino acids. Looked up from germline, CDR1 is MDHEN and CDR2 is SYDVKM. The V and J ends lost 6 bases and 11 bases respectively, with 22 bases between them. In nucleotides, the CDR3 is TGTGCCAGCAGCTCCCGGGTCATACTGTCGGAGGCTTTCTTT. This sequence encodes CASSSRVILSEAFF. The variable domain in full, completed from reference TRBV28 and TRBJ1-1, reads DVKVTQSSRYLVKRTGEKVFLECVQDMDHENMFWYRQDPGLGLRLIYFSYDVKMKEKGDIPEGYSVSREKKERFSLILESASTNQTSMYLCASSSRVILSEAFFGQGTRLTVV.

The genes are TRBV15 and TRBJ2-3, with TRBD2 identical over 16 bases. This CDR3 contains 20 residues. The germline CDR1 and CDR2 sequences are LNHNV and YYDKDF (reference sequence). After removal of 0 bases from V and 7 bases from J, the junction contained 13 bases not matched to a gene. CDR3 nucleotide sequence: TGTGCCACCAGCAGAGACTCCGACCCGGGACTAGCGGGAGGGCCGTATACGCAGTATTTT. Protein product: CATSRDSDPGLAGGPYTQYF.

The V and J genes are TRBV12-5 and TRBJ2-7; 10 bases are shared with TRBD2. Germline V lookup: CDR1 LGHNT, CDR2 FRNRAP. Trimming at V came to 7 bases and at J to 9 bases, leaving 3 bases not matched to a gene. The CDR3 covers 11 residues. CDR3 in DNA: TGTGCTAGTGCCTTAGCGGGAGGGCAGTACTTC. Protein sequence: CASALAGGQYF.

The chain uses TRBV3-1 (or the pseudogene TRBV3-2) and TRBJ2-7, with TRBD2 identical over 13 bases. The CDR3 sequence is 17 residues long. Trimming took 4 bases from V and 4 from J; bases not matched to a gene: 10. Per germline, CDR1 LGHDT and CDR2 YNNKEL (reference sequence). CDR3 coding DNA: TGTGCCAGCAGCCGGGGGACTAGCGGGACCCCTTTGTACGAGCAGTACTTC. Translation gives CASSRGTSGTPLYEQYF.

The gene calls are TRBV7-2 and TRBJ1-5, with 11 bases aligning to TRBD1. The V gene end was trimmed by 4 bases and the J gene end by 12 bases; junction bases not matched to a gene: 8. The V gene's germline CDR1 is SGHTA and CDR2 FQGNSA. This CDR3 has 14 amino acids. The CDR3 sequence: CASSSDRGPLRQHF. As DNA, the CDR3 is TGTGCCAGCAGCTCGGACAGGGGGCCGCTCCGCCAGCATTTT.

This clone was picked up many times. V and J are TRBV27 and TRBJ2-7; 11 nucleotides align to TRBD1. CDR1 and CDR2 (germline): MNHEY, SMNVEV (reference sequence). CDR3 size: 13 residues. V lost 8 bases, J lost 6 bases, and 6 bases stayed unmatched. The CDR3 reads CASSDRGPLEQYF. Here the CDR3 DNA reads TGTGCCAGCTCGGACAGGGGGCCCCTCGAGCAGTACTTC.

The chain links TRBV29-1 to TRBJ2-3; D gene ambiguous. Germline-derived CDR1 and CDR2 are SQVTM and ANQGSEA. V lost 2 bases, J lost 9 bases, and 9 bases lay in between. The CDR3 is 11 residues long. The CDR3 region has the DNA TGCAGCGTTGAATGGGTCGGGACGCAGTATTTT. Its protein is CSVEWVGTQYF.

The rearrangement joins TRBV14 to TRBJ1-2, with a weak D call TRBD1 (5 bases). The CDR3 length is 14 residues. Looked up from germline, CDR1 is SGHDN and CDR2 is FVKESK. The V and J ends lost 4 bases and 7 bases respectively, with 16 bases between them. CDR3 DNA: TGTGCCAGCAGCCCCCTAGATGATCAGGGTGGCTACACCTTC. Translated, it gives CASSPLDDQGGYTF.

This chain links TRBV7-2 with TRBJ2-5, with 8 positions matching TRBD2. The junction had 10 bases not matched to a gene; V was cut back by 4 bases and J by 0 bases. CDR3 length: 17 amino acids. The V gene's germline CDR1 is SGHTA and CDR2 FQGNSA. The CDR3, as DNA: TGTGCCAGCAGCTCCACTCGGGCGGGGGGCCACCAAGAGACCCAGTACTTC. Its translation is CASSSTRAGGHQETQYF.

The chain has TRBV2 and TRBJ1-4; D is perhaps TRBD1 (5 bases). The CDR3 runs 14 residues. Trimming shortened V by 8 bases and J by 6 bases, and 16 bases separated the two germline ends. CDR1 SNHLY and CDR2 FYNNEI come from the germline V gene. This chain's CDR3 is CASGQGMGDEKLFF. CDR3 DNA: TGTGCCAGCGGTCAGGGAATGGGCGATGAAAAACTGTTTTTT.

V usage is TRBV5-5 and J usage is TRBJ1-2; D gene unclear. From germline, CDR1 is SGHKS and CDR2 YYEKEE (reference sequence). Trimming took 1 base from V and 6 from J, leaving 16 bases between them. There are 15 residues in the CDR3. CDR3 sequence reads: CASSLSRIRGDGYTF. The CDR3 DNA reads TGTGCCAGCAGCTTGAGTCGGATTAGAGGCGATGGCTACACCTTC.

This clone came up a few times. CDR3 amino acids: CASSLDRVEQYF. The DNA for the CDR3 is TGTGCCAGCAGTCTGGACAGGGTCGAGCAGTACTTC. This chain joins TRBV5-5 and TRBJ2-7; 8 nucleotides align to TRBD1. The V gene end was trimmed by 5 bases and the J gene end by 6 bases; junction bases not matched to a gene: 4. The length of the CDR3 is 12 residues. From germline, CDR1 is SGHKS and CDR2 YYEKEE (reference sequence).